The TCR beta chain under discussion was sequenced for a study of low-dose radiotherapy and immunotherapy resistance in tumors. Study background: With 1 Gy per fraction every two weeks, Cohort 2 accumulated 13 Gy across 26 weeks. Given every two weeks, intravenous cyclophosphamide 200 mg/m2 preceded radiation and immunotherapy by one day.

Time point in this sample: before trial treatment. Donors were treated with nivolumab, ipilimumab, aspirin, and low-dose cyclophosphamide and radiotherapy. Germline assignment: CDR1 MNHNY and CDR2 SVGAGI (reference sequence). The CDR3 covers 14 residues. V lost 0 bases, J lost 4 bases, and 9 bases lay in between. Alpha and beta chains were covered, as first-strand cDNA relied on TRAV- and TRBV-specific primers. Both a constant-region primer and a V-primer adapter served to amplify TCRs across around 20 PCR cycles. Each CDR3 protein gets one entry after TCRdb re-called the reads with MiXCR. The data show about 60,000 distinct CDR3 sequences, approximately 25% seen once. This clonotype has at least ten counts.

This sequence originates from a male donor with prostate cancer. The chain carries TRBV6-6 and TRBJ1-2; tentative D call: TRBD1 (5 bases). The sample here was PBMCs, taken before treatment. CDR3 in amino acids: CASSYSTGGYGYTF. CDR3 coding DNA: TGTGCCAGCAGTTACTCGACCGGGGGCTATGGCTACACCTTC.